These 24 T cell receptor beta chains share one sample of origin, sequenced in a study of beta chain features in type 1 diabetes. The study's findings and limits: Among patients with Type 1 diabetes, TCRB CDR3s were moderately but significantly shorter in every one of the four CD4+ subsets.

These receptors have no known antigen. Expressed TCRB transcripts were sequenced after all isolated RNA was converted to cDNA. The data were produced by immunoSEQ multiplex PCR, yet TCRdb's version contains in-frame clones alone and is incomplete. The sample has 300,000 to 400,000 clones; over 9% are singletons. The sequenced material came from central memory CD4+ T cells from blood. The receptors here all came from a man under 40 with type 1 diabetes.

The chain is built from TRBV5-1 and TRBJ1-1; TRBD1 agrees at 7 bases. Germline trimming cut 3 bases from V and 1 base from J; bases unmatched to any gene: 6. The CDR3 is 15 amino acids. Germline-derived CDR1 and CDR2 are SGHRS and YFSETQ. CDR3 region: CASSWGTAPNTEAFF. CDR3 sequence (DNA): TGCGCCAGCAGCTGGGGGACAGCGCCGAACACTGAAGCTTTCTTT.

The sample holds many counts of this clone. This sample also contains other DNA sequences that code for the same CDR3. The rearrangement joins TRBV7-2 to TRBJ2-7; D possibly uses TRBD1 or TRBD2 (5 bases each). Germline loops: CDR1 SGHTA, CDR2 FQGNSA. There are 14 residues in the CDR3. Between the trimmed V and J ends, which lost 3 bases and 2 bases, there was a span of 11 bases. In DNA form, the CDR3 reads TGTGCCAGCAGCTTTGGGACGGGGACCTACGAGCAGTACTTC. Amino acid sequence: CASSFGTGTYEQYF.

The V call is TRBV6-5, the J call TRBJ2-4; 10 bases are a match to TRBD1. CDR3 length: 15 residues. V shed 6 bases and J 7 bases; nucleotides not matched to a gene: 9. In germline, CDR1 is MNHEY, CDR2 SVGAGI. CDR3 region: CASRPSDRGGNIQYF. The DNA of the CDR3 is TGTGCCAGCAGGCCTTCGGACAGGGGGGGGAACATTCAGTACTTC.

The genes are TRBV5-1 and TRBJ2-3, with 8 bases fitting TRBD1. Germline CDR1 and CDR2: SGHRS and YFSETQ. The V gene end was trimmed by 0 bases and the J gene end by 4 bases; junction bases not matched to a gene: 7. The CDR3 has 16 residues. The CDR3 DNA sequence: TGCGCCAGCAGCTTGGAGGGCAGGGGGCCAGCAGATACGCAGTATTTT. This gives the protein CASSLEGRGPADTQYF.

This sequence joins TRBV6-6 and TRBJ1-2, with D possibly TRBD1 on 6 matching bases. Trimming removed 0 bases from V and 7 bases from J, with 15 bases in between. The CDR3 length is 15 residues. The V gene's germline CDR1 is MNHNY and CDR2 SVGAGI (reference sequence). This CDR3 is CASSYSGQGSGGYTF. In DNA form, the CDR3 reads TGTGCCAGCAGTTACTCGGGCCAGGGGTCGGGTGGCTACACCTTC.

This clone turned up a few times. This sample also contains other DNA sequences that code for the same CDR3. DNA for the CDR3: TGTGCCAGCAGCTTAACGGGCAGCACAGATACGCAGTATTTT. Amino acid sequence: CASSLTGSTDTQYF. The chain employs TRBV7-9 and TRBJ2-3; D is unclear. Germline V gene sequence: CDR1 SEHNR, CDR2 FQNEAQ (reference sequence). The CDR3 is 14 amino acids. V lost 2 bases to trimming and J lost 0 bases, with 6 bases between them.

This clone showed up just once. Within the sample, other DNA sequences also encode this same CDR3. V is TRBV5-6 and J is TRBJ2-7, with D possibly called TRBD1 or TRBD2 (5 bases each). CDR1 SGHDT and CDR2 YYEEEE come from the germline V gene. The CDR3 is made up of 14 amino acids. With 1 base removed from V and 2 bases from J, the gap between germline ends came to 10 bases. In DNA, the CDR3 is TGTGCCAGCAGCTTGCGGGACGGCACCTACGAGCAGTACTTC. Amino acids: CASSLRDGTYEQYF.

The table lists this clone with many counts. The genes are TRBV11-3 and TRBJ1-1, with no clear D. The CDR3 is 13 amino acids. Trimming took 0 bases from V and 1 from J, leaving 3 bases between them. CDR1 is SGHNT and CDR2 is YENEEA in the germline V gene. CDR3 amino acids: CASSLEPNTEAFF. In nucleotides, the CDR3 is TGTGCCAGCAGCTTAGAGCCGAACACTGAAGCTTTCTTT.

The V gene is TRBV28, the J gene TRBJ2-5, with D possibly called TRBD1 or TRBD2 (5 bases each). V was shortened by 6 bases and J by 5 bases, with 19 bases between the two germline ends. The CDR3 sequence is 15 residues long. Germline values: CDR1 MDHEN, CDR2 SYDVKM. CDR3 residues: CASSQPGASGETQYF. The DNA for the CDR3 is TGTGCCAGCAGCCAACCCGGGGCGTCCGGGGAGACCCAGTACTTC.

The V gene is TRBV28, the J gene TRBJ2-7, with D unclear. CDR3 length equals 12 residues. V was pared by 8 bases and J by 0 bases, with 8 bases between. Germline values: CDR1 MDHEN, CDR2 SYDVKM. The CDR3 coding sequence is TGTGCCAGCCAAATAGGCTCCTACGAGCAGTACTTC. This encodes CASQIGSYEQYF.

This clone was counted between two and nine times. The genes are TRBV4-1 and TRBJ2-7; 12 nucleotides match TRBD1. V lost 4 bases to trimming and J lost 4 bases; unmatched junction nucleotides: 20. Germline lookup yields CDR1 MGHRA and CDR2 YSYEKL. This CDR3 comprises 20 residues. Here the CDR3 reads CASSPFTWDRGPVGTYEQYF. The CDR3 coding sequence is TGCGCCAGCAGCCCCTTTACGTGGGACAGGGGGCCCGTCGGGACTTACGAGCAGTACTTC.

The chain employs TRBV14 and TRBJ2-5; TRBD2 aligns across 8 bases. The end of the DNA is better explained by TRBJ2-7, so the J call may be wrong. Germline V gene lookup returns CDR1 SGHDN and CDR2 FVKESK. The CDR3 has 15 amino acids. DNA for the CDR3: TGTGCCAGCAGCCAAATCAATCGGGGGGGACGCGAGCAGTACTTC. It specifies CASSQINRGGREQYF.

This clone was seen more than once but under ten times. V is TRBV6-6 and J is TRBJ2-1; TRBD2 is a possible D gene (6 bases). Germline CDR1 is MNHNY and CDR2 is SVGAGI (reference sequence). The CDR3 extends over 15 amino acids. V dropped 5 bases and J dropped 0 bases, with 11 bases sitting between them. The CDR3: CASSSGLGSYNEQFF. The CDR3, as DNA: TGTGCCAGCAGTAGCGGGCTTGGCTCCTACAATGAGCAGTTCTTC.

The chain couples TRBV6-1 to TRBJ2-7; TRBD1 might be the D (8 bases). Looked up from germline, CDR1 is MNHNS and CDR2 is SASEGT. The ends were cut back, 8 bases at V and 2 bases at J, with 16 bases in the middle. The CDR3 contains 14 residues. CDR3 residues: CASHNRGGPYEQYF. Here the CDR3 DNA reads TGTGCCAGCCATAACAGGGGGGGCCCCTACGAGCAGTACTTC.

This clone was picked up a small number of times. V is TRBV9 and J is TRBJ1-2, with a tentative D call TRBD1 (6 bases). The ends were cut back, 0 bases at V and 8 bases at J, with 20 bases in the middle. The CDR3 sequence is 16 residues long. Per the germline V gene, CDR1 is SGDLS and CDR2 is YYNGEE. CDR3 DNA sequence: TGTGCCAGCAGCGTAGGCGGTGTGTCAGGGGATTTGGGCTACACCTTC. The encoded protein is CASSVGGVSGDLGYTF.

The chain uses TRBV5-6 and TRBJ2-7; 7 bases are shared with TRBD2. Per the germline V gene, CDR1 is SGHDT and CDR2 is YYEEEE. Germline trimming cut 1 base from V and 2 bases from J; bases unmatched to any gene: 6. CDR3 length equals 15 residues. The CDR3 DNA reads TGTGCCAGCAGCTTGCGGCCTAGCGGTCCCTACGAGCAGTACTTC. This translates into CASSLRPSGPYEQYF.

The J gene is TRBJ1-5, the V gene TRBV6-5; D is undetermined. Germline values: CDR1 MNHEY, CDR2 SVGAGI. V was pared by 1 base and J by 7 bases, with 8 bases between. The CDR3 is made up of 13 amino acids. CDR3 sequence (DNA): TGTGCCAGCAGTTACTTTCCGGACCAGCCCCAGCATTTT. This codes for CASSYFPDQPQHF.

This clone was seen only a few times. The chain is built from TRBV30 and TRBJ2-2, with D possibly matching TRBD2 (6 bases). CDR3 length: 15 residues. V gave up 4 bases and J gave up 0 bases, with 12 bases separating them. Germline lookup yields CDR1 GTSNPN and CDR2 SVGIG (reference sequence). CDR3 sequence reads: CAWNPGTSNTGELFF. In DNA, the CDR3 is TGTGCCTGGAATCCCGGGACTTCGAACACCGGGGAGCTGTTTTTT. Based on the CDR3 plus reference TRBV30 and TRBJ2-2, the full variable domain is SQTIHQWPATLVQPVGSPLSLECTVEGTSNPNLYWYRQAAGRGLQLLFYSVGIGQISSEVPQNLSASRPQDRQFILSSKKLLLSDSGFYLCAWNPGTSNTGELFFGEGSRLTVL.

The CDR3 protein is CASSVVGTSFYNEQFF. The CDR3 region has the DNA TGTGCCAGCAGCGTAGTAGGGACTTCTTTCTACAATGAGCAGTTCTTC. This chain links TRBV9 with TRBJ2-1, with a tentative D call TRBD2 (6 bases). From germline, CDR1 is SGDLS and CDR2 YYNGEE. This CDR3 region has 16 residues. V was shortened by 0 bases and J by 3 bases, with 13 bases between the two germline ends.

The chain carries TRBV7-9 and TRBJ2-7, with a tentative D call TRBD2 (5 bases). The CDR3 is 13 residues long. The germline V and J ends were trimmed by 6 bases and 10 bases, with 19 bases remaining between them. In germline, CDR1 is SEHNR, CDR2 FQNEAQ (reference sequence). The CDR3 sequence: CASSFDQTGNQYF. As DNA, the CDR3 is TGTGCCAGCAGTTTTGACCAAACCGGGAATCAGTACTTC.

The chain's CDR3 is CASLGGLPTDTQYF. The CDR3 coding sequence is TGTGCCAGCTTAGGGGGGCTTCCCACAGATACGCAGTATTTT. J is TRBJ2-3 and V is TRBV7-9, with D tentatively TRBD1 or TRBD2 (6 bases each). CDR1 SEHNR and CDR2 FQNEAQ come from the germline V gene (reference sequence). V lost 8 bases and J lost 2, with 14 bases in between. There are 14 residues in the CDR3.

This clone was observed a few times. The chain joins TRBV19 to TRBJ1-5; 7 nucleotides line up with TRBD1. V gave up 4 bases and J gave up 4 bases; unmatched junction bases: 10. The CDR3 is 16 residues long. Germline-derived CDR1 and CDR2 are LNHDA and SQIVND (reference sequence). The CDR3 nucleotides read TGTGCCAGTAGTAATCCCCCCGGCAGGGGGAATCAGCCCCAGCATTTT. It specifies CASSNPPGRGNQPQHF.

V is TRBV10-1 and J is TRBJ2-3; perhaps TRBD2 as D (6 bases). Germline-derived CDR1 and CDR2 are WNHNN and SYGVQD (reference sequence). The CDR3 has 15 amino acids. Trimming took off 4 bases at V and 6 bases at J, with 17 bases between the two ends. The CDR3 loop reads CASSVGGSALDTQYF. Written as DNA, the CDR3 is TGCGCCAGCAGTGTGGGGGGTTCCGCGCTGGATACGCAGTATTTT.

This chain links TRBV30 with TRBJ1-2; 8 nucleotides agree with TRBD1. The trim removed 4 bases at V and 5 bases at J, leaving 9 bases unmatched. Germline V gene data show CDR1 as GTSNPN and CDR2 as SVGIG (reference sequence). The CDR3 spans 14 residues. The CDR3 region has the DNA TGTGCCTGGAATGGACAGGGAATAGGATATGGCTACACCTTC. It is translated as CAWNGQGIGYGYTF.